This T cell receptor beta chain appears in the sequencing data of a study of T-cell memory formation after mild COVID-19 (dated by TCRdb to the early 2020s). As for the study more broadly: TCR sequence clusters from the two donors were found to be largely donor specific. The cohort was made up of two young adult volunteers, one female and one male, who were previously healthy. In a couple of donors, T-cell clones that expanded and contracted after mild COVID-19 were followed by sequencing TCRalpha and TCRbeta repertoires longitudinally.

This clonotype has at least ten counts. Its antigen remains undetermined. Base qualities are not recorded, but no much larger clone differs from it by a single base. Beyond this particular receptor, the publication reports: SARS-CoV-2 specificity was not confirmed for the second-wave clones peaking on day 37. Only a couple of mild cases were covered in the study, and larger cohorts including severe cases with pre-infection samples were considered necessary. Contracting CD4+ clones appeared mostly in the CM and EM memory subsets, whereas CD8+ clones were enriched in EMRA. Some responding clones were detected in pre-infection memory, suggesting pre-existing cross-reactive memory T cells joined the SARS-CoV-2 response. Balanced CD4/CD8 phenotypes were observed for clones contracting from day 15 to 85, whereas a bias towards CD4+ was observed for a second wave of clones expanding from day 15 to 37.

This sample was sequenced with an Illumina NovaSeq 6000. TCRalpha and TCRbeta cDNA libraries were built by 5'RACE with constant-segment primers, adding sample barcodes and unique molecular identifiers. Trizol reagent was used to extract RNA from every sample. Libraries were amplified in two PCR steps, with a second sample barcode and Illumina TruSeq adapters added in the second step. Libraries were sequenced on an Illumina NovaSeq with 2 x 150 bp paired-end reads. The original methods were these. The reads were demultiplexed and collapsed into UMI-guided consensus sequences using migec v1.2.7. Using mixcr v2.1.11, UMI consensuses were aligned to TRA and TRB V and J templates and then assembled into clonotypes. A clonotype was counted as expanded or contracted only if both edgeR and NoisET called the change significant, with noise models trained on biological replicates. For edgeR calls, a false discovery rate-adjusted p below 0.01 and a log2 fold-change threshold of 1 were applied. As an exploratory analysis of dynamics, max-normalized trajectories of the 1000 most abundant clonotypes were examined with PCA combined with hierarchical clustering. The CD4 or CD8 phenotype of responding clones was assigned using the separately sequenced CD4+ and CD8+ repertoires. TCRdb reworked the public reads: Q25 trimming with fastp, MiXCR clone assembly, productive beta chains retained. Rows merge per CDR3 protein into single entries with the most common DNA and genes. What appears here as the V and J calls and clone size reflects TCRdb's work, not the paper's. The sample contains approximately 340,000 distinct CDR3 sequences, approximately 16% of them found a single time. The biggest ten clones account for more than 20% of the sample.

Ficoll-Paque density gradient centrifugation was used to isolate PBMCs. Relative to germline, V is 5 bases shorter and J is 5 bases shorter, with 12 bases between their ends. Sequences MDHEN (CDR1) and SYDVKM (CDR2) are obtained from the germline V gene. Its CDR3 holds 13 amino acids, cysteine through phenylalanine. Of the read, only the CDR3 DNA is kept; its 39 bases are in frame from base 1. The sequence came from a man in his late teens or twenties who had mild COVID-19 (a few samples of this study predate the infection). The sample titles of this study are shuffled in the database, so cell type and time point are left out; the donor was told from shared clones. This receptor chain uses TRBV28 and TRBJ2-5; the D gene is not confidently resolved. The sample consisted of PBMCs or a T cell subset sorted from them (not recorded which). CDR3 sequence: CASSLLGDETQYF. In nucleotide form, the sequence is TGTGCCAGCAGTCTACTGGGCGATGAGACCCAGTACTTC.